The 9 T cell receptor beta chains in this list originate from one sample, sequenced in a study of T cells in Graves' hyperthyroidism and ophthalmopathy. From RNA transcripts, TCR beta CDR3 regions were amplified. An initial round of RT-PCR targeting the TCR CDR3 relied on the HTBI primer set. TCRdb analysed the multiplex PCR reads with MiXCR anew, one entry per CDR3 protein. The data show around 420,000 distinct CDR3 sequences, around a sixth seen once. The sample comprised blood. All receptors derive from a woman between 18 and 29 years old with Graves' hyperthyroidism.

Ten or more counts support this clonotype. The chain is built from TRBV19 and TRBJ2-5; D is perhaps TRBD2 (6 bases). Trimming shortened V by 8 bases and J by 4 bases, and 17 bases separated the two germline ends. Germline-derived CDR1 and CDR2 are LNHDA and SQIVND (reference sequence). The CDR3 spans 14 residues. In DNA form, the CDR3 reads TGTGCCAGTTCCCGGTGGGGGGTTCGAGAGACCCAGTACTTC. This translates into CASSRWGVRETQYF.

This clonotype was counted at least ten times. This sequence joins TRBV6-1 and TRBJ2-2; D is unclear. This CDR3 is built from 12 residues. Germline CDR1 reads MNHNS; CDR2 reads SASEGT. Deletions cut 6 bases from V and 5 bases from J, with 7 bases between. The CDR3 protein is CASRGLTGELFF. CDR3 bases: TGTGCCAGCAGGGGATTAACCGGGGAGCTGTTTTTT.

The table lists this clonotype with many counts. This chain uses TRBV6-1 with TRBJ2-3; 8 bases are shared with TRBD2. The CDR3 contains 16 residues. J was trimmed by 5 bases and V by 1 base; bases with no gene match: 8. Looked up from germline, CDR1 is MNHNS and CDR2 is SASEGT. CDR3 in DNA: TGTGCCAGCAGTGAAGGGACTAGCTTCACCCTAGATACGCAGTATTTT. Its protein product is CASSEGTSFTLDTQYF.

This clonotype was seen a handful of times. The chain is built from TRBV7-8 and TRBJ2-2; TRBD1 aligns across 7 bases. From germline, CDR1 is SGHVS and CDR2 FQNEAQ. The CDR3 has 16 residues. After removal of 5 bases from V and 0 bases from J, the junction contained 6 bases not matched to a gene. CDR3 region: CASSHGTAANTGELFF. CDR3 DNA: TGTGCCAGCAGCCATGGGACAGCCGCGAACACCGGGGAGCTGTTTTTT.

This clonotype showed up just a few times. The CDR3 nucleotides are TGTGCCAGCAGCTTAGCCGCTGGGACAGGGAAAAACACCATATATTTT. Translating gives CASSLAAGTGKNTIYF. V is TRBV7-8 and J is TRBJ1-3, with 9 bases aligning to TRBD1. The CDR3 length is 16 residues. The junction had 6 bases not matched to a gene; V was cut back by 0 bases and J by 6 bases. Germline V lookup: CDR1 SGHVS, CDR2 FQNEAQ.

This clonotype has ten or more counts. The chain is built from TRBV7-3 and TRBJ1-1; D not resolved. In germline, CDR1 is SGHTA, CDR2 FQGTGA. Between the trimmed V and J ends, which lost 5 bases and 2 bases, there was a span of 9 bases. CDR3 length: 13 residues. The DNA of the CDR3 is TGTGCCAGCAGCCTGCGATTTAACACTGAAGCTTTCTTT. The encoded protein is CASSLRFNTEAFF.

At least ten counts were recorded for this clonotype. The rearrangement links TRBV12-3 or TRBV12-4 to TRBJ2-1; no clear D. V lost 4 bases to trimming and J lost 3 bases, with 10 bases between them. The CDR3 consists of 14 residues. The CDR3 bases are TGTGCCAGCAGTTCCTACCAATACTACAATGAGCAGTTCTTC. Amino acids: CASSSYQYYNEQFF.

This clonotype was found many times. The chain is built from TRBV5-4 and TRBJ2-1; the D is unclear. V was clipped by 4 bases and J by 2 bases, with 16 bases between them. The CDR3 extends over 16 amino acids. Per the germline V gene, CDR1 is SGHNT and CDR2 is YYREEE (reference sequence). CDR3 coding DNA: TGTGCCAGCAGCCTGCGGTTGGGTGGCCCCTACAATGAGCAGTTCTTC. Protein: CASSLRLGGPYNEQFF.

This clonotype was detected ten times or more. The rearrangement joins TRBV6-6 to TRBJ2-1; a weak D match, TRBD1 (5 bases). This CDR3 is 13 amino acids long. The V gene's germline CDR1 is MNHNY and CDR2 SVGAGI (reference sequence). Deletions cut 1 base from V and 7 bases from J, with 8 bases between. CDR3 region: CASSYYRSNEQFF. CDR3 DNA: TGTGCCAGCAGTTACTACAGGAGTAATGAGCAGTTCTTC.